A selection of T cell receptor beta chains follows, all from one sample in a study of T cell repertoires in cytomegalovirus infection. TCRdb reprocessed the reads with MiXCR, giving one entry per CDR3 protein. The top ten clones hold about 14% of a sample with about 900,000 distinct CDR3 sequences, 31% of them seen once. For these receptors, no antigen is known. The sequencing used cultured CD8+ T cells from PBMCs, collected from culture after CMV antigen stimulation. The receptors here all came from a human donor in good health (CMV status not recorded). Some clones in this sample may be carry-over from other donors' samples. CDR3s include the opening cysteine and the closing phenylalanine or tryptophan. The D gene is left open where the match is weak. The size entry is marked missing in some rows and otherwise reads once, few, many or a size class.

few,TRBV5-6,TRBD1,CASSPGTGRGSEKLFF
-,TRBV19,-,CASSTPIESTGAIQRELFF
-,TRBV7-6,-,CASSPDFDVNTEAFF
few,TRBV15,TRBD2,CATSRDGLAGETDTQYF
few,TRBV7-9,-,CASSLGQGRGELFF
many,TRBV7-6,TRBD2,CASSGAGGQETQYF
few,TRBV5-4,-,CASSLGSQGVGSPLHF
few,TRBV2,-,CASNFPSEPSTDTQYF
few,TRBV6-1,-,CASSPDGTGGLSYNSPLHF
once,TRBV13,-,CASSPEGGRFTDTQYF
few,TRBV27,-,CASSRGDPYNSPLHF